Listed below are T cell receptor beta chains from one sample, sequenced in a study of PD-1 blockade in mismatch repair-deficient tumors. Libraries were prepared by immunoSEQ multiplex PCR; TCRdb keeps only in-frame clonotypes and omits some of them. Among tens of thousands of clones, around 73% were seen once, and the ten largest hold around 3.2%. The sequencing here drew on peripheral blood, taken 4 weeks after starting pembrolizumab. These receptors originate from an adult with mismatch repair-deficient cancer. The CDR3 runs from the conserved cysteine through the conserved F or W. Each record gives: D gene, clone size, V gene, J gene, CDR3 protein, CDR3 DNA. A D gene is named only where the DNA matches it firmly. Not every row has a clone size; where given, it reads once, few, many or a size class.

NA	NA	TRBV7-2	TRBJ2-1	CASSFRDNEQFF	TGTGCCAGCAGCTTTCGTGACAATGAGCAGTTCTTC
NA	NA	TRBV29-1	TRBJ1-1	CSAELPGEKGAEAFF	TGCAGCGCCGAGCTCCCAGGGGAAAAAGGAGCTGAAGCTTTCTTT
TRBD1	NA	TRBV7-6	TRBJ2-5	CASSRDRDQETQYF	TGTGCCAGCAGCCGGGACAGGGACCAAGAGACCCAGTACTTC
NA	NA	TRBV2	TRBJ1-3	CASSEARNSGNTIYF	TGTGCCAGCAGTGAAGCGCGGAACTCTGGAAACACCATATATTTT
TRBD2	NA	TRBV7-6	TRBJ2-5	CASRPSGQETQYF	TGTGCCAGCAGGCCTAGCGGCCAAGAGACCCAGTACTTC
TRBD1	NA	TRBV11-3	TRBJ2-1	CASSLGTGSYNEQFF	TGTGCCAGCAGCTTAGGGACAGGCTCCTACAATGAGCAGTTCTTC
NA	NA	TRBV29-1	TRBJ1-1	CSVSDRRNTEAFF	TGCAGCGTATCAGACAGGAGGAACACTGAAGCTTTCTTT
NA	NA	TRBV11-3	TRBJ2-1	CASSLGGLNNEQFF	TGTGCCAGCAGCTTAGGTGGTCTAAACAATGAGCAGTTCTTC
NA	NA	TRBV2	TRBJ1-2	CASSLGGNYYGYTF	TGTGCCAGCAGTTTGGGGGGCAACTACTATGGCTACACCTTC
TRBD1	once	TRBV13	TRBJ1-1	CASSSRTGGTTEAFF	TGTGCCAGCAGCTCCCGGACAGGGGGCACCACTGAAGCTTTCTTT
TRBD1	NA	TRBV10-3	TRBJ2-1	CAIETGQGHNEQFF	TGTGCCATAGAAACGGGACAGGGCCACAATGAGCAGTTCTTC
NA	NA	TRBV5-4	TRBJ2-2	CASSRDFNTGELFF	TGTGCCAGCAGCCGGGACTTTAACACCGGGGAGCTGTTTTTT
TRBD1	NA	TRBV7-2	TRBJ1-1	CASSLEGQAFHTEAFF	TGTGCCAGCAGCTTAGAGGGACAGGCCTTCCACACTGAAGCTTTCTTT
TRBD2	NA	TRBV18	TRBJ2-7	CASSPPGSGRIDEQYF	TGTGCCAGCTCACCACCGGGAAGCGGGAGAATCGACGAGCAGTACTTC
NA	few	TRBV15	TRBJ2-3	CATSRDKSDTQYF	TGTGCCACCAGCAGAGATAAATCAGATACGCAGTATTTT
TRBD1	NA	TRBV4-2	TRBJ2-2	CASSHDRELGTGELFF	TGTGCCAGCAGCCATGACAGGGAATTGGGCACCGGGGAGCTGTTTTTT
NA	once	TRBV10-3	TRBJ1-4	CAISVDESREKLFF	TGTGCCATCAGCGTCGATGAATCGCGTGAAAAACTGTTTTTT
NA	NA	TRBV9	TRBJ1-4	CASSVDPASHKGEKLFF	TGTGCCAGCAGCGTCGACCCCGCCAGCCATAAAGGGGAAAAACTGTTTTTT
NA	few	TRBV5-1	TRBJ1-1	CASSLVERTEAFF	TGCGCCAGCAGCTTGGTGGAACGAACTGAAGCTTTCTTT
NA	NA	TRBV11-3	TRBJ2-2	CASSLDLLWESFPGELFF	TGTGCCAGCAGCTTAGATCTTTTGTGGGAGTCCTTCCCCGGGGAGCTGTTTTTT
TRBD1	NA	TRBV27	TRBJ1-3	CASSRTGGNTIYF	TGTGCCAGCAGCCGGACAGGGGGAAACACCATATATTTT
NA	NA	TRBV2	TRBJ1-5	CASRGDGNQPQHF	TGTGCCAGCAGAGGAGACGGCAATCAGCCCCAGCATTTT
TRBD2	NA	TRBV4-1	TRBJ2-7	CASRLASSSYEQYF	TGCGCCAGCAGACTAGCGTCGAGCTCCTACGAGCAGTACTTC
TRBD1	once	TRBV2	TRBJ2-7	CASSKMGQYYEQYF	TGTGCCAGCAGCAAGATGGGACAGTACTACGAGCAGTACTTC